This is a list of T cell receptor beta chains from one sample in a study of CD8 T cells in ankylosing spondylitis. TCRdb re-derived calls from the 5' RACE reads in MiXCR, one entry per CDR3 protein. The table lists around 100,000 distinct CDR3 sequences, roughly 8.8% of them singletons. The material sequenced was blood, either unsorted or a sorted T cell fraction (not recorded which). The source is a male donor with ankylosing spondylitis. Each CDR3 is given with its conserved first and last residue. D genes are given only for firm matches. Size tells how often a clone was seen (once, few, many) or the class of an expanded clone, and some rows leave it out.

D,size,J,V,CDR3,DNA
TRBD2,-,TRBJ2-1,TRBV5-4,CASGTSGFYNEQFF,TGTGCCAGCGGGACTAGCGGGTTCTACAATGAGCAGTTCTTC
-,many,TRBJ1-1,TRBV12-3/TRBV12-4,CASSLGANTEAFF,TGTGCCAGCAGTTTGGGGGCGAACACTGAAGCTTTCTTT
-,few,TRBJ2-1,TRBV30,CAWSSRNGDEQFF,TGTGCCTGGAGCTCCCGCAACGGGGATGAGCAGTTCTTC
-,-,TRBJ2-4,TRBV7-9,CASSLGGVKNIQYF,TGTGCCAGCAGCTTAGGGGGGGTCAAAAACATTCAGTACTTC
-,-,TRBJ2-7,TRBV12-3/TRBV12-4,CASSFGGDEQYF,TGTGCCAGCAGTTTTGGGGGCGACGAGCAGTACTTC
TRBD2,many,TRBJ2-1,TRBV3-1,CASSQDSGTSGVYNEQFF,TGTGCCAGCAGCCAAGATTCGGGGACTAGCGGAGTCTACAATGAGCAGTTCTTC
TRBD1,-,TRBJ1-1,TRBV5-1,CASSLGQGANTEAFF,TGCGCCAGCAGCTTGGGGCAGGGGGCGAACACTGAAGCTTTCTTT
-,-,TRBJ2-1,TRBV24-1,CATSEGSGIYNEQFF,TGTGCCACCAGTGAAGGAAGCGGAATCTACAATGAGCAGTTCTTC
-,few,TRBJ2-5,TRBV20-1,CSARESAVQLFQETQYF,TGCAGTGCTAGAGAGTCCGCTGTCCAGCTGTTTCAGGAGACCCAGTACTTC
TRBD2,-,TRBJ2-1,TRBV7-2,CASSLRLAGDHYNEQFF,TGTGCCAGCAGCCTACGACTAGCGGGAGACCACTACAATGAGCAGTTCTTC
-,few,TRBJ2-5,TRBV7-9,CASSPPYRDREQETQYF,TGTGCCAGCAGCCCCCCCTACCGGGACCGTGAACAAGAGACCCAGTACTTC
TRBD2,-,TRBJ2-7,TRBV7-9,CASSTRTSGNDEQYF,TGTGCCAGCAGCACCCGGACTAGCGGGAACGACGAGCAGTACTTC
-,-,TRBJ1-5,TRBV27,CASSKGGRGNQPQHF,TGTGCCAGCAGTAAAGGCGGGAGGGGGAATCAGCCCCAGCATTTT
-,many,TRBJ2-3,TRBV7-9,CASSPGGADTQYF,TGTGCCAGCAGCCCAGGGGGGGCAGATACGCAGTATTTT
TRBD2,-,TRBJ2-1,TRBV9,CASSPPNRLAGGSGEDEQFF,TGTGCCAGCAGCCCCCCAAATCGACTAGCGGGAGGAAGTGGGGAAGATGAGCAGTTCTTC
-,-,TRBJ2-1,TRBV15,CATSPGLSYNEQFF,TGTGCCACCAGTCCCGGGCTCTCCTACAATGAGCAGTTCTTC
TRBD1,few,TRBJ2-7,TRBV20-1,CSASGDRDHEQYF,TGCAGCGCTTCAGGGGACAGGGACCACGAGCAGTACTTC
TRBD2,many,TRBJ2-1,TRBV4-2,CASSQELGGVNEQFF,TGTGCCAGCAGCCAAGAACTGGGGGGGGTCAATGAGCAGTTCTTC
TRBD1,few,TRBJ1-1,TRBV7-8,CASSLGTGLRGTEAFF,TGTGCCAGCAGCTTGGGGACAGGGCTCCGTGGCACTGAAGCTTTCTTT
-,few,TRBJ2-5,TRBV18,CASYNGEETQYF,TGTGCCAGCTACAACGGGGAAGAGACCCAGTACTTC
-,-,TRBJ2-7,TRBV4-2,CASSQAQSDEQYF,TGTGCCAGCAGCCAAGCACAGTCAGACGAGCAGTACTTC
-,-,TRBJ1-2,TRBV20-1,CSARDLYLAEGYTF,TGCAGTGCTAGAGATCTTTACCTGGCGGAGGGCTACACCTTC
TRBD1,many,TRBJ1-2,TRBV7-9,CASSPPGQGNGYTF,TGTGCCAGCAGCCCCCCGGGACAGGGGAATGGCTACACCTTC
-,many,TRBJ2-7,TRBV12-3/TRBV12-4,CASSFGLTGSYEQYF,TGTGCCAGCAGTTTTGGCTTGACTGGTTCCTACGAGCAGTACTTC
TRBD2,many,TRBJ2-1,TRBV4-1,CASSQDTSGYNEQFF,TGCGCCAGCAGCCAAGATACTAGCGGTTACAATGAGCAGTTCTTC
-,few,TRBJ2-7,TRBV11-2,CASSLGWDLYYF,TGTGCCAGCAGCTTAGGATGGGACTTATATTACTTC
-,many,TRBJ2-1,TRBV20-1,CSARDHQGDYNEQFF,TGCAGTGCTAGAGATCATCAGGGCGACTACAATGAGCAGTTCTTC
-,-,TRBJ1-1,TRBV9,CASSAGTTNTEAFF,TGTGCCAGCAGCGCCGGGACAACGAACACTGAAGCTTTCTTT
-,-,TRBJ2-7,TRBV6-6,CASSYSGSYEQYF,TGTGCCAGCAGTTACTCCGGTTCCTACGAGCAGTACTTC
TRBD2,many,TRBJ2-3,TRBV20-1,CSARVLAVSTDTQYF,TGCAGTGCTAGAGTTCTAGCGGTCAGCACAGATACGCAGTATTTT
-,few,TRBJ2-2,TRBV25-1,CASSGGGELFF,TGTGCCAGCAGTGGAGGCGGGGAGCTGTTTTTT
-,few,TRBJ1-1,TRBV11-2,CASSPRPTEAFF,TGTGCCAGCAGCCCGCGGCCCACTGAAGCTTTCTTT
-,-,TRBJ2-1,TRBV30,CAWSVSDEQFF,TGTGCCTGGAGTGTCTCGGATGAGCAGTTCTTC
-,few,TRBJ2-7,TRBV25-1,CASSGRRGRSAEYSYEQYF,TGTGCCAGCAGTGGTCGCCGAGGCAGGTCAGCCGAATACTCCTACGAGCAGTACTTC
-,few,TRBJ2-1,TRBV24-1,CATSDFDGNSYNEQFF,TGTGCCACCAGTGATTTTGACGGCAACTCCTACAATGAGCAGTTCTTC
-,few,TRBJ2-2,TRBV20-1,CSARDWRENTGELFF,TGCAGTGCTAGAGATTGGCGGGAGAACACCGGGGAGCTGTTTTTT
-,-,TRBJ1-1,TRBV9,CASSAQRNTEAFF,TGTGCCAGCAGCGCTCAGAGGAACACTGAAGCTTTCTTT
TRBD2,-,TRBJ2-1,TRBV5-4,CASSGAGAAYNEQFF,TGTGCCAGCAGTGGAGCGGGAGCTGCCTACAATGAGCAGTTCTTC
-,few,TRBJ2-2,TRBV19,CAIWGGELFF,TGTGCCATATGGGGCGGGGAGCTGTTTTTT
-,-,TRBJ1-1,TRBV7-9,CASSSSPRGLNTEAFF,TGTGCCAGCAGCTCCTCCCCCCGGGGTTTGAACACTGAAGCTTTCTTT
-,-,TRBJ2-2,TRBV27,CASSLMDSSGELFF,TGTGCCAGCAGTTTAATGGACTCATCCGGGGAGCTGTTTTTT
-,many,TRBJ2-2,TRBV12-3/TRBV12-4,CASSPGEGVGSGELFF,TGTGCCAGCAGTCCCGGTGAGGGGGTGGGTTCCGGGGAGCTGTTTTTT
TRBD1,many,TRBJ1-5,TRBV20-1,CSARDSQNSNQPQHF,TGCAGTGCTCGGGACAGCCAAAATAGCAATCAGCCCCAGCATTTT
-,many,TRBJ2-2,TRBV19,CASSILENTGELFF,TGTGCCAGTAGTATTTTGGAGAACACCGGGGAGCTGTTTTTT
-,-,TRBJ2-1,TRBV27,CASSLGRDEQFF,TGTGCCAGCAGTTTGGGGCGGGATGAGCAGTTCTTC
-,many,TRBJ1-1,TRBV15,CATSREEGDTEAFF,TGTGCCACCAGCAGAGAGGAGGGTGACACTGAAGCTTTCTTT
TRBD2,few,TRBJ2-3,TRBV11-2,CASSFAAGGPDTQYF,TGTGCCAGCAGCTTCGCGGCGGGAGGGCCAGATACGCAGTATTTT
-,many,TRBJ2-7,TRBV10-3,CAILGVGVYEQYF,TGTGCCATCCTGGGGGTAGGGGTTTACGAGCAGTACTTC
TRBD2,many,TRBJ2-1,TRBV7-9,CASSLAVAGVGEQFF,TGTGCCAGCAGCTTAGCGGTAGCGGGAGTGGGGGAGCAGTTCTTC
-,-,TRBJ2-2,TRBV12-3/TRBV12-4,CASSFFPGPALGELFF,TGTGCCAGCAGTTTCTTTCCGGGACCCGCGTTGGGTGAGCTGTTTTTT
-,many,TRBJ2-3,TRBV10-2,CASSDFTDTQYF,TGCGCCAGCAGTGACTTCACAGATACGCAGTATTTT
TRBD2,once,TRBJ2-1,TRBV5-1,CASSPPGLAREWVSEQFF,TGCGCCAGCAGCCCCCCCGGACTAGCGCGAGAATGGGTCAGTGAGCAGTTCTTC
TRBD1,many,TRBJ2-3,TRBV2,CASSAGPHRGSTDTQYF,TGTGCCAGCAGTGCTGGCCCCCACAGGGGCAGCACAGATACGCAGTATTTT
TRBD2,many,TRBJ2-1,TRBV7-4,CASSLTAGEDEQFF,TGTGCCAGCAGCTTAACGGCGGGAGAGGACGAGCAGTTCTTC
-,many,TRBJ2-5,TRBV7-9,CASSMGGQQETQYF,TGTGCCAGCAGCATGGGGGGGCAGCAAGAGACCCAGTACTTC